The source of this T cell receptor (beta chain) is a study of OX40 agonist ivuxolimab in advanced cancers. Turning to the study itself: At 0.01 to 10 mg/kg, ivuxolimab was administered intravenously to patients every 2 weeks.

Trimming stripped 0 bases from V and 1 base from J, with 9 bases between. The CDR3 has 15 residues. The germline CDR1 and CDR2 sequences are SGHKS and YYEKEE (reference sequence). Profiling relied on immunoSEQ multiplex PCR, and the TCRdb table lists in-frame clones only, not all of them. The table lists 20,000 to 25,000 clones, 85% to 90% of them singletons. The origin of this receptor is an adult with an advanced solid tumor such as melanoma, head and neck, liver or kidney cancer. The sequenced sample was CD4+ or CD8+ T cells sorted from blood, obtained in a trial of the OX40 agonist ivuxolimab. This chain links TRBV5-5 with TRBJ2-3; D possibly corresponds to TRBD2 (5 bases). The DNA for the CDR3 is TGTGCCAGCAGCTTGGCCAGGCGGGGCACAGATACGCAGTATTTT. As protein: CASSLARRGTDTQYF. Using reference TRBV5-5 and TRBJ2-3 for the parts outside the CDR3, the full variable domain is DAGVTQSPTHLIKTRGQQVTLRCSPISGHKSVSWYQQVLGQGPQFIFQYYEKEERGRGNFPDRFSARQFPNYSSELNVNALLLGDSALYLCASSLARRGTDTQYFGPGTRLTVL.